These 20 T cell receptor beta chains were all obtained from the same sample, sequenced in a study of cytomegalovirus exposure and HLA in healthy donors (dated by TCRdb to 2017 to 2019). Libraries were made using the immunoSEQ multiplex PCR assay. For the multiplex PCR, a mixture combining 60 forward primers for TCR Vbeta segments and 13 reverse primers for TCR Jbeta segments was used. Here the immuneACCESS table is served through TCRdb, limited to in-frame sequences with V and J called. Missing clones are a known gap in these copies; in checked studies unresolved V genes cover under half, and the rest lacks a known reason. The sample table shows approximately 100,000 clones, and roughly 82% are seen once. Clones ranked in the top ten supply 1.5% to 2% of the sample. Sequencing input: PBMCs. The receptors come from a man between 45 and 60 years old in good health and CMV-seronegative.

The V gene is TRBV6-6, the J gene TRBJ2-3; possibly TRBD2 for D (5 bases). Trimming removed 4 bases at V and 3 bases at J, with 14 bases between. CDR3 length: 15 amino acids. Germline lookup yields CDR1 MNHNY and CDR2 SVGAGI (reference sequence). The CDR3 region has the DNA TGTGCCAGCAGTTCCTCCAGAGGGCGTACAGATACGCAGTATTTT. Its translation: CASSSSRGRTDTQYF.

This sequence joins TRBV11-1 and TRBJ2-5, with a weak D call TRBD2 (6 bases). Germline V CDR1 and CDR2: SGHAT, FQDESV (reference sequence). V was cut by 3 bases and J by 5 bases, with 10 bases left in between. The CDR3 length is 13 residues. Written as DNA, the CDR3 is TGTGCCAGCAGCTTTGTTCGGGGGGAGACCCAGTACTTC. Residues: CASSFVRGETQYF.

V and J are TRBV19 and TRBJ1-2, with 7 positions matching TRBD1. V shed 5 bases and J 3 bases; nucleotides not matched to a gene: 6. The V gene's germline CDR1 is LNHDA and CDR2 SQIVND (reference sequence). This CDR3 has 14 amino acids. CDR3 amino acids: CASSFYRGDYGYTF. The CDR3 DNA sequence: TGTGCCAGTAGTTTCTACAGGGGAGACTATGGCTACACCTTC.

The rearrangement joins TRBV5-5 to TRBJ1-3; 7 nucleotides line up with TRBD1. The CDR3 is 18 residues long. CDR1 and CDR2 (germline): SGHKS, YYEKEE (reference sequence). The V and J ends lost 4 bases and 1 base, in that order; junction bases with no gene match: 14. This chain's CDR3 is CASSPGTVSLKSGNTIYF. CDR3 DNA: TGTGCCAGCAGCCCCGGGACAGTTTCCTTAAAATCTGGAAACACCATATATTTT.

The chain links TRBV5-8 to TRBJ2-3; D not certain. The germline V and J ends were trimmed by 3 bases and 1 base, with 12 bases remaining between them. CDR3 size: 15 residues. In germline, CDR1 is SGHTS, CDR2 YDEGEE. The CDR3: CASSYIQQGTDTQYF. CDR3 nucleotides: TGTGCCAGCAGCTATATACAACAAGGCACAGATACGCAGTATTTT.

The chain recombines TRBV29-1 with TRBJ2-5, with 9 nucleotides matching TRBD1. CDR3 length: 13 residues. From germline, CDR1 is SQVTM and CDR2 ANQGSEA. Losses at the gene ends were 7 bases for V and 2 bases for J; bases not matched to a gene: 5. This CDR3 is CSGAQGAQETQYF. The CDR3 DNA follows: TGCAGCGGCGCACAGGGGGCTCAAGAGACCCAGTACTTC.

The chain has TRBV7-9 and TRBJ2-3; unclear D gene. The germline V gene encodes CDR1 SEHNR and CDR2 FQNEAQ (reference sequence). The length of the CDR3 is 12 residues. Trimming shortened V by 8 bases and J by 1 base, and 7 bases separated the two germline ends. The chain's CDR3 is CASDRGTDTQYF. In nucleotides, the CDR3 is TGTGCCAGCGACCGGGGCACAGATACGCAGTATTTT.

This clone is a singleton in its sample. J is TRBJ2-5 and V is TRBV2, with D maybe TRBD2 (5 bases). The CDR3 is 13 residues long. The ends were cut back, 7 bases at V and 4 bases at J, with 13 bases in the middle. Germline V gives CDR1 SNHLY, CDR2 FYNNEI. The CDR3 protein is CASTLGVAETQYF. The CDR3 DNA reads as TGTGCCAGCACCCTCGGGGTAGCAGAGACCCAGTACTTC.

V is TRBV6-5 and J is TRBJ1-5, with TRBD1 matching over 7 bases. Germline assignment: CDR1 MNHEY and CDR2 SVGAGI. This CDR3 comprises 14 residues. V lost 6 bases to trimming and J lost 7 bases; unmatched junction nucleotides: 9. CDR3 coding DNA: TGTGCCAGCAGGCCGACAGGGCGGGAACAGCCCCAGCATTTT. Translating it yields CASRPTGREQPQHF.

This clone has a single count. This rearrangement joins TRBV5-1 to TRBJ1-2, with a tentative D call TRBD1 (6 bases). Deletions cut 2 bases from V and 8 bases from J, with 13 bases between. CDR3 length: 13 residues. Germline-derived CDR1 and CDR2 are SGHRS and YFSETQ. CDR3 region: CASSFTRQEGYTF. CDR3 DNA: TGCGCCAGCAGCTTCACAAGACAGGAAGGCTACACCTTC.

The rearrangement joins TRBV19 to TRBJ1-1, with TRBD1 identical over 8 bases. V shed 3 bases, J shed 3 bases, and the junction held 6 bases outside the gene matches. The CDR3 extends over 15 amino acids. In germline, CDR1 is LNHDA, CDR2 SQIVND (reference sequence). CDR3 sequence: CASSIGGTGHTEAFF. The CDR3 DNA reads as TGTGCCAGTAGTATTGGAGGGACAGGTCACACTGAAGCTTTCTTT. Based on the CDR3 plus reference TRBV19 and TRBJ1-1, the full variable domain is DGGITQSPKYLFRKEGQNVTLSCEQNLNHDAMYWYRQDPGQGLRLIYYSQIVNDFQKGDIAEGYSVSREKKESFPLTVTSAQKNPTAFYLCASSIGGTGHTEAFFGQGTRLTVV.

J is TRBJ1-5 and V is TRBV29-1; the match to TRBD1 covers 10 bases. The V gene's germline CDR1 is SQVTM and CDR2 ANQGSEA. Unmatched junction bases numbered 7, after V lost 6 bases and J lost 5 bases. The CDR3 extends over 14 amino acids. The CDR3 DNA follows: TGCAGCGTCGTGACCGGGACAGGGGATCAGCCCCAGCATTTT. It specifies CSVVTGTGDQPQHF.

The chain combines TRBV5-1 with TRBJ1-3; D possibly corresponds to TRBD1 (6 bases). Trimming took 0 bases from V and 5 from J, leaving 12 bases between them. CDR3 length equals 15 residues. Per the germline V gene, CDR1 is SGHRS and CDR2 is YFSETQ. Written as DNA, the CDR3 is TGCGCCAGCAGCTTGGGACAGGCTTCAAGAAACACCATATATTTT. Its translation: CASSLGQASRNTIYF.

The CDR3 spells CASHRDYLNYGYTF. CDR3 in DNA: TGTGCCAGTCATCGGGACTACTTGAACTATGGCTACACCTTC. This chain uses TRBV19 with TRBJ1-2, with D possibly TRBD1 on 5 matching bases. V shed 8 bases and J shed 2 bases, with 15 bases lying between them. This CDR3 is built from 14 residues. The germline V gene encodes CDR1 LNHDA and CDR2 SQIVND (reference sequence).

This rearrangement joins TRBV18 to TRBJ2-5; D is possibly TRBD1 (5 bases). CDR1 and CDR2 (germline): KGHSH, LQKENI. V lost 6 bases, J lost 1 base, and 9 bases lay in between. The CDR3 consists of 13 residues. The CDR3: CASSQGTQETQYF. The CDR3 DNA reads as TGTGCCAGCTCCCAGGGAACCCAAGAGACCCAGTACTTC.

The V call is TRBV7-2, the J call TRBJ2-7, with 11 bases matching TRBD2. Germline-derived CDR1 and CDR2 are SGHTA and FQGNSA. The CDR3 covers 14 residues. V lost 3 bases and J lost 4; bases outside the gene matches: 2. The CDR3 spells CASSFGTSGYEQYF. The CDR3, as DNA: TGTGCCAGCAGCTTCGGGACTAGCGGTTACGAGCAGTACTTC.

V is TRBV5-1 and J is TRBJ1-5, with D uncertain. The CDR3 spans 13 residues. Germline V lookup: CDR1 SGHRS, CDR2 YFSETQ. V was cut by 5 bases and J by 4 bases, with 10 bases left in between. The chain's CDR3 is CASSEAGNQPQHF. CDR3 bases: TGCGCCAGCAGTGAAGCGGGGAATCAGCCCCAGCATTTT. Supplemented by reference TRBV5-1 and TRBJ1-5, the full variable domain reads KAGVTQTPRYLIKTRGQQVTLSCSPISGHRSVSWYQQTPGQGLQFLFEYFSETQRNKGNFPGRFSGRQFSNSRSEMNVSTLELGDSALYLCASSEAGNQPQHFGDGTRLSIL.

This sequence joins TRBV6-5 and TRBJ2-3, with TRBD1 matching over 7 bases. Trimming at V came to 6 bases and at J to 4 bases, leaving 7 bases not matched to a gene. The CDR3 runs 14 residues. Germline V gene lookup returns CDR1 MNHEY and CDR2 SVGAGI. The CDR3 spells CASSRDSYSDTQYF. CDR3 coding DNA: TGTGCCAGCAGCCGGGACAGCTACTCAGATACGCAGTATTTT.

The chain is built from TRBV7-6 and TRBJ2-2; 7 bases are shared with TRBD2. With V trimmed by 5 bases and J by 8 bases, 14 bases remained unmatched. This CDR3 is built from 16 residues. Per germline, CDR1 SGHVS and CDR2 FNYEAQ. This chain's CDR3 is CASSPGTGRATGELFF. DNA of the CDR3: TGTGCCAGCAGCCCCGGGACGGGGAGGGCGACGGGGGAGCTGTTTTTT.

The chain couples TRBV5-4 to TRBJ2-2; 8 bases map to TRBD2. This CDR3 has 15 amino acids. In germline, CDR1 is SGHNT, CDR2 YYREEE (reference sequence). V gave up 4 bases and J gave up 4 bases; unmatched junction bases: 6. In DNA, the CDR3 is TGTGCCAGCAGCCCCAGCGGGGGTCCCACCGGGGAGCTGTTTTTT. Protein: CASSPSGGPTGELFF.